Below, one T cell receptor beta chain is given with its context. It lacks a known antigen. The input lacks base qualities; no much larger clone sits a single base away. The CDR3 runs 15 amino acids, cysteine and phenylalanine included. Only CDR3 DNA is held: 45 bases, read in frame from base 1. The germline V and J ends show losses of 8 bases and 3 bases respectively, and no gene match explains 9 bases of the junction. CDR1 MNHEY and CDR2 SMNVEV were looked up in the germline V gene (reference sequence). This sample is drawn from a study of beta chain features in type 1 diabetes (dated by TCRdb to 2016 to 2019). General notes on the study: Patients and healthy donors did not differ in mean age, gender distribution, total cell number or subset yield. In the study, TCRB repertoires of sorted circulating CD4+ T cell subsets from recently diagnosed type 1 diabetes patients were compared with those of matched healthy donors. A total of roughly 98,000,000 sorted cells were examined across all samples, and a strong correlation was observed between cell number per subset and RNA yield. Naive and central memory subsets were obtained from all 30 or so donors, but regulatory and stem cell-like memory subsets were isolated from only 8 patients and 8 healthy donors.

The entire amount of isolated RNA was reverse transcribed using the High Capacity cDNA Reverse Transcription Kit, so the sequenced TCRB transcripts were expressed ones. Deep immunoSEQ sequencing was performed on naive, central memory and regulatory T cell samples, with an average of roughly 3.5 million total reads per sample. Sorted cells were lysed in RLT buffer and RNA was extracted with DNase-treated RNeasy Micro or Mini kits, depending on cell number. To prevent cross-contamination, each cell subset was processed individually, whereas patient and healthy donor samples were processed jointly. TCRB sequences were amplified from cDNA with the immunoSEQ multiplex PCR, producing 87-bp fragments spanning the CDR3 region. The amplicons were sequenced using the Illumina HiSeq platform. In the source study's methods: PCR bias was computationally corrected using synthetic template baselines, reads within Hamming distance 2 were collapsed, and singletons that could not be merged were discarded. Reads were aligned against IMGT to assign V, D and J genes, CDR3 length and insertions or deletions at six rearrangement sites. Within each subset, clonotype counts were normalized to sorted cell number, and only after that were true diversity and Gini coefficients computed with the tcR R package. The overlap coefficient, calculated on TCRB nucleotide sequences, was used to quantify repertoire sharing. Out-of-frame TCRB sequences from naive cells were analyzed as a proxy for the pre-selection repertoire. TCRdb holds this immuneACCESS table with in-frame rearrangements only. Some clones are missing; in checked studies, unresolved V genes explain under half, and the rest has no known cause. Clonal size and the V and J genes are those of that table, whereas D and trimming came from the DNA. The sample table contains around 260,000 clones; only one count was recorded for approximately 24% of them. The leading ten clones occupy roughly 0.011% of the sample.

From each donor, a single peripheral blood sample of around 120 mL on average was drawn into heparinised tubes. Naive, central memory, regulatory and stem cell-like memory CD4+ T cells were sorted on a BD FACSAria II using a panel including CD45RO, CCR7, CD25, CD127, CD95 and CD27. Every sorted population had a purity above 95%. Right away, PBMCs were isolated by Lymphoprep density gradient centrifugation and were stained directly, with no culture step. So that batch effects would be minimized, each experiment stained and sorted samples in pairs, pairing one healthy donor with one patient. Study-wide findings and limitations: Shorter templates might be favored by PCR, yet because patient and control samples were amplified and corrected together, any such skew would affect both groups equally. Type 1 diabetes patients showed a moderate but significant shortening of TCRB CDR3 length in all four CD4+ subsets. The naive, central memory and regulatory TCRB repertoires appeared to resemble one another more closely among patients than among healthy donors. HLA sub-analyses involved small numbers of individuals, so any influence of HLA type on TCRB rearrangement remained unresolved. Because cDNA rather than genomic DNA was sequenced, highly expressing activated cells could have been over-represented, although no difference in activation and CD3 levels was found between groups. Fewer insertions and more nucleotide deletions at VDJ recombination sites were observed in patients with type 1 diabetes, implying thymic rearrangement abnormalities.

The clonotype was recovered from a woman aged 25 to 45 with type 1 diabetes. The rearrangement combines TRBV27 with TRBJ1-4; 7 of the junction bases match TRBD1. What was sequenced was naive CD4+ T cells from blood. Reading the label with the study, this specimen's cell subset or site is: true naive CD4+ T cells. The nucleotides read TGTGCCAGCTCCCCTTCCGGGACAGCTAATGAAAAACTGTTTTTT. Its protein is CASSPSGTANEKLFF.